Listed here are 25 T cell receptor beta chains from one sample, sequenced in a study of T cells after yellow fever vaccination. TCRdb re-derived calls from the 5' RACE reads in MiXCR, one entry per CDR3 protein. The data show about 110,000 distinct CDR3 sequences, under 9% seen once. The material sequenced was CD8+ T cells sorted from PBMCs, taken 45 days after the yellow fever booster vaccination. The receptors derive from a man aged 30 to 39 who received the YFV17D yellow fever vaccine.

This clonotype was seen only a few times. The chain recombines TRBV11-2 with TRBJ2-1; D may be TRBD2 (7 bases). Trimming stripped 6 bases from V and 9 bases from J, with 18 bases between. The CDR3 is 14 residues long. Germline V gene data show CDR1 as SGHAT and CDR2 as FQNNGV. CDR3 amino acids: CASRGGGLMTEQFF. DNA of the CDR3: TGTGCCAGCAGGGGGGGGGGCCTCATGACTGAGCAGTTCTTC.

V usage is TRBV7-8 and J usage is TRBJ2-7, with 11 bases matching TRBD2. Germline loops: CDR1 SGHVS, CDR2 FQNEAQ. V lost 5 bases and J lost 3; bases outside the gene matches: 6. This CDR3 has 15 amino acids. This CDR3 reads CASSRLTSGSYEQYF. The DNA for the CDR3 is TGTGCCAGCAGCCGCCTAACTAGCGGGAGCTACGAGCAGTACTTC.

Only a few counts were recorded for this clonotype. The chain uses TRBV20-1 and TRBJ2-1; 7 positions match TRBD2. CDR1 is DFQATT, CDR2 SNEGSKA, per germline (reference sequence). The CDR3 is made up of 11 amino acids. Trimming took 4 bases from V and 8 from J; bases not matched to a gene: 2. CDR3 protein: CSATGGHEQFF. In DNA, the CDR3 is TGCAGTGCTACGGGGGGACATGAGCAGTTCTTC.

This clonotype was observed many times. DNA of the CDR3: TGTGCCAGCAGTCCAAACCCGGGCGCCTACGAGCAGTACTTC. Translating it yields CASSPNPGAYEQYF. This rearrangement joins TRBV27 to TRBJ2-7, with D unresolved. Trimming stripped 5 bases from V and 2 bases from J, with 13 bases between. Germline CDR1 and CDR2: MNHEY and SMNVEV (reference sequence). CDR3 length: 14 residues.

This clonotype was seen more than once but under ten times. The chain combines TRBV27 with TRBJ2-7; the D is unclear. Trimming removed 5 bases from V and 2 bases from J, with 10 bases in between. The germline gives CDR1 MNHEY, CDR2 SMNVEV (reference sequence). This CDR3 is built from 13 residues. The CDR3 loop reads CASSIDGTYEQYF. In nucleotides, the CDR3 is TGTGCCAGCAGTATAGACGGCACCTACGAGCAGTACTTC.

This clonotype was seen at least ten times. At one end, the junction sequence differs from germline, possibly due to a read error. The chain links TRBV9 to TRBJ2-1, with a tentative D call TRBD2 (5 bases). This CDR3 has 11 residues. CDR1 and CDR2 from the germline V gene are SGDLS and YYNGEE. CDR3 in DNA: TGTGCCAGCAGCGCCCCCGGGCTAGCCATCTTC. Residues: CASSAPGLAIF.

There are a few counts of this clonotype. The V gene is TRBV7-2, the J gene TRBJ2-7, with D perhaps TRBD1 (6 bases). This CDR3 is built from 16 residues. Germline V gene data show CDR1 as SGHTA and CDR2 as FQGNSA. V dropped 1 base and J dropped 7 bases, with 20 bases sitting between them. The CDR3 nucleotides read TGTGCCAGCAGCTTAGACGCCGGGACACCGCTCAAGGAGCAGTACTTC. It encodes CASSLDAGTPLKEQYF.

This clonotype came up many times. The V call is TRBV4-2, the J call TRBJ1-1; D is possibly TRBD1 (5 bases). This CDR3 is built from 17 residues. Trimming cost V 6 bases and J 5 bases, with 25 bases left between them. Germline CDR1 LGHNA, CDR2 YNFKEQ. The CDR3 sequence: CASSPHITGGMGTEAFF. For the CDR3, the DNA is TGTGCCAGCAGTCCTCACATCACAGGAGGTATGGGGACTGAAGCTTTCTTT.

This chain uses TRBV3-1 with TRBJ2-2, with 8 bases lining up with TRBD1. From germline, CDR1 is LGHDT and CDR2 YNNKEL (reference sequence). There are 14 residues in the CDR3. V shed 7 bases, J shed 4 bases, and the junction held 5 bases outside the gene matches. For the CDR3, the DNA is TGTGCCAGCACCGGACAGGGCTCCACCGGGGAGCTGTTTTTT. This codes for CASTGQGSTGELFF.

This clonotype was detected ten times or more. The rearrangement uses TRBV14 and TRBJ2-3; 10 positions agree with TRBD2. Germline loops: CDR1 SGHDN, CDR2 FVKESK. The CDR3 sequence is 18 residues long. V dropped 1 base and J dropped 3; count of bases not matched to a gene: 10. The CDR3 loop reads CASSQVAGGGFATDTQYF. The DNA of the CDR3 is TGTGCCAGCAGCCAAGTAGCGGGAGGCGGGTTTGCGACAGATACGCAGTATTTT.

This clonotype was seen many times. CDR3 in amino acids: CASSVGQGNEQFF. CDR3 coding DNA: TGTGCCAGCAGCGTGGGACAGGGTAATGAGCAGTTCTTC. The chain carries TRBV9 and TRBJ2-1; 9 nucleotides align to TRBD1. This CDR3 comprises 13 residues. Trimming cost V 2 bases and J 7 bases; bases outside gene matches: 1. Germline V gene data show CDR1 as SGDLS and CDR2 as YYNGEE.

The chain links TRBV25-1 to TRBJ2-2, with D maybe TRBD1 (6 bases). Germline loops: CDR1 MGHDK, CDR2 SYGVNS. The CDR3 runs 16 residues. V lost 0 bases and J 1 base, leaving 9 bases between the germline ends. The CDR3 DNA sequence: TGTGCCAGCAGTGAATACAGGACAGAGAACACCGGGGAGCTGTTTTTT. Amino acids: CASSEYRTENTGELFF.

This clonotype turned up a few times. The V and J genes are TRBV20-1 and TRBJ1-6; a possible D gene is TRBD1 (5 bases). Looked up from germline, CDR1 is DFQATT and CDR2 is SNEGSKA (reference sequence). The CDR3 runs 14 residues. The V end was cut by 2 bases, the J end by 11 bases, with 16 bases between. Here the CDR3 reads CSARTGGASPPLHF. The CDR3, as DNA: TGCAGTGCTAGAACCGGGGGTGCTAGCCCACCCCTCCACTTT.

This clonotype showed up many times. The chain employs TRBV20-1 and TRBJ2-7; 10 bases are a match to TRBD2. The CDR3 consists of 16 residues. Germline V gene lookup returns CDR1 DFQATT and CDR2 SNEGSKA (reference sequence). The ends lost 3 bases at V and 3 bases at J; junction bases unmatched: 11. Here the CDR3 DNA reads TGCAGTGCTAGCGGACTAGCGGCAGGTTCTTTCTACGAGCAGTACTTC. It translates to CSASGLAAGSFYEQYF.

Ten or more counts support this clonotype. This rearrangement joins TRBV15 to TRBJ1-4, with D unresolved. The germline V gene has CDR1 LNHNV and CDR2 YYDKDF (reference sequence). This CDR3 is built from 14 residues. Trimming removed 0 bases from V and 10 bases from J, with 12 bases in between. CDR3 nucleotide sequence: TGTGCCACCAGCAGAGATTCCAAGGGAGGAAAACTGTTTTTT. This translates into CATSRDSKGGKLFF. The whole variable domain, remainder taken from reference TRBV15 and TRBJ1-4, is DAMVIQNPRYQVTQFGKPVTLSCSQTLNHNVMYWYQQKSSQAPKLLFHYYDKDFNNEADTPDNFQSRRPNTSFCFLDIRSPGLGDTAMYLCATSRDSKGGKLFFGSGTQLSVL.

This clonotype was found once. A much larger clone sits a single nucleotide away, making a read error possible. The genes are TRBV27 and TRBJ2-2; the D gene is possibly TRBD1 (5 bases). The CDR3 is 17 residues long. The germline gives CDR1 MNHEY, CDR2 SMNVEV (reference sequence). The DNA for the CDR3 is TGTGCCAGCGGTTTAACCCCTCGCGCGGCAGGGCACGGGGAGCTGTTTTTT. Protein: CASGLTPRAAGHGELFF.

This clonotype was seen ten or more times. The chain is built from TRBV7-9 and TRBJ2-1; 14 positions match TRBD2. This CDR3 has 16 amino acids. Trimming took 5 bases from V and 8 from J; bases not matched to a gene: 8. Germline assignment: CDR1 SEHNR and CDR2 FQNEAQ (reference sequence). The CDR3 protein is CASSPGLAGVGDEQFF. Written as DNA, the CDR3 is TGTGCCAGCAGCCCGGGACTAGCGGGAGTGGGGGATGAGCAGTTCTTC.

This clonotype was recorded many times. This chain joins TRBV19 and TRBJ2-1; TRBD2 might be the D (6 bases). V lost 0 bases and J lost 2, with 11 bases in between. The V gene's germline CDR1 is LNHDA and CDR2 SQIVND (reference sequence). This CDR3 region has 16 residues. The CDR3, as DNA: TGTGCCAGTAGTATAGAGGCCGGGAGAACCTACAATGAGCAGTTCTTC. Protein product: CASSIEAGRTYNEQFF.

Many counts were recorded for this clonotype. V and J are TRBV7-9 and TRBJ2-2; 9 bases are shared with TRBD1. The germline CDR1 and CDR2 sequences are SEHNR and FQNEAQ (reference sequence). The J segment lost 5 bases and the V segment lost 8 bases, leaving 9 bases of the junction unmatched. This CDR3 has 15 residues. CDR3 sequence reads: CASGQGSDGTGELFF. The CDR3 region has the DNA TGTGCCAGCGGACAGGGGAGTGACGGTACCGGGGAGCTGTTTTTT. Full variable domain (outside the CDR3, taken from reference TRBV7-9 and TRBJ2-2): DTGVSQNPRHKITKRGQNVTFRCDPISEHNRLYWYRQTLGQGPEFLTYFQNEAQLEKSRLLSDRFSAERPKGSFSTLEIQRTEQGDSAMYLCASGQGSDGTGELFFGEGSRLTVL.

At least ten counts were recorded for this clonotype. The chain employs TRBV27 and TRBJ2-1; D may be TRBD2 (6 bases). The germline V and J ends were trimmed by 4 bases and 0 bases, with 10 bases remaining between them. The germline CDR1 and CDR2 sequences are MNHEY and SMNVEV (reference sequence). The CDR3 runs to 15 residues. CDR3 sequence (DNA): TGTGCCAGCAGTTATGTCGGGAGCTCCTACAATGAGCAGTTCTTC. It encodes CASSYVGSSYNEQFF.

This clonotype was seen repeatedly, ten times or more. The chain joins TRBV4-3 to TRBJ1-6, with D possibly being TRBD1 (6 bases). V gave up 0 bases and J gave up 8 bases, with 17 bases separating them. From germline, CDR1 is LGHNA and CDR2 YSLEER. The CDR3 runs 17 residues. CDR3 residues: CASSQDTDDEGDSPLHF. Here the CDR3 DNA reads TGCGCCAGCAGCCAAGATACCGACGACGAGGGGGATTCACCCCTCCACTTT.

This clonotype was seen many times. The CDR3 bases are TGTGCCATCAGCGAAAAGTTTCTCGGAGGCAATCAGCCCCAGCATTTT. It codes for CAISEKFLGGNQPQHF. The chain uses TRBV10-3 and TRBJ1-5; D gene uncertain. The CDR3 extends over 16 amino acids. V was cut by 6 bases and J by 2 bases, with 17 bases left in between. The germline gives CDR1 ENHRY, CDR2 SYGVKD.

A remark on this clonotype: At one end the junction does not follow the germline gene, possibly because of a read error. This chain joins TRBV15 and TRBJ2-5; 9 nucleotides align to TRBD2. From germline, CDR1 is LNHNV and CDR2 YYDKDF (reference sequence). This CDR3 contains 15 residues. The CDR3 loop reads CVTSRVLAGRETQYF. The CDR3 region has the DNA TGTGTCACCAGCAGAGTCCTAGCGGGGAGGGAGACCCAGTACTTC.

This clonotype has at least ten counts. The genes are TRBV27 and TRBJ2-1, with TRBD2 matching 9 bases. The CDR3 covers 15 residues. Germline V gene lookup returns CDR1 MNHEY and CDR2 SMNVEV (reference sequence). Trimming at V came to 3 bases and at J to 6 bases, leaving 6 bases not matched to a gene. The CDR3 protein is CASSLGTSWANEQFF. The CDR3 DNA reads as TGTGCCAGCAGTTTGGGGACTAGCTGGGCCAATGAGCAGTTCTTC.

This clonotype was recorded a few times. The rearrangement joins TRBV20-1 to TRBJ2-1; the match to TRBD2 covers 7 bases. This CDR3 spans 16 amino acids. In germline, CDR1 is DFQATT, CDR2 SNEGSKA (reference sequence). The junction had 9 bases not matched to a gene; V was cut back by 1 base and J by 3 bases. The CDR3 sequence is CSARAAGAILYNEQFF. In DNA form, the CDR3 reads TGCAGTGCTAGAGCCGCGGGAGCGATCCTCTACAATGAGCAGTTCTTC.